Sequencing of this TCR beta chain was carried out in a study of control samples from healthy donors and cancer patients. Germline values: CDR1 SQVTM, CDR2 ANQGSEA. J gave up 2 bases and V 4 bases, and 5 bases lay outside the gene matches. CDR3 length: 14 amino acids. The repertoire was sequenced with immunoSEQ multiplex PCR; TCRdb's copy has only in-frame clones and lacks some. The profile covers about 160,000 clones, with about 94% appearing a single time and roughly 15% taken by the ten largest. The receptor comes from a man aged 60 to 75 with colorectal cancer. Sample: PBMCs. V gene TRBV29-1 combines with J gene TRBJ2-7; 10 bases line up with TRBD1. CDR3 protein: CSVGVDRGTYEQYF. The CDR3, as DNA: TGCAGCGTTGGGGTGGACAGGGGGACCTACGAGCAGTACTTC.